These 23 T cell receptor beta chains came from one sample sequenced in a study of shared clonotypes between healthy human individuals. Sequenced by immunoSEQ multiplex PCR; TCRdb stores in-frame clones only, minus some. The top ten hold approximately 0.13% of the sample, which has roughly 2 million clones, 90% to 96% seen once. The specimen was naive CD4+ T cells sorted from blood. As to subset: CD45RA+ positively selected. The receptors were gathered from a man aged 18-30 years in good health.

J is TRBJ1-5 and V is TRBV27; no clear D gene. V lost 6 bases and J 5 bases, leaving 17 bases between the germline ends. CDR1 is MNHEY, CDR2 SMNVEV, per germline (reference sequence). This CDR3 is 15 amino acids long. Here the CDR3 reads CASRLTGLGYQPQHF. The CDR3 coding sequence is TGTGCCAGCAGGCTGACGGGTTTGGGATATCAGCCCCAGCATTTT.

This clone was observed a single time. The CDR3 is CAISVWGDEQYF. The CDR3 DNA sequence: TGTGCCATCAGTGTATGGGGGGACGAGCAGTACTTC. V usage is TRBV10-3 and J usage is TRBJ2-7; weak D call: TRBD2 (6 bases). CDR1 ENHRY and CDR2 SYGVKD come from the germline V gene. This CDR3 region has 12 residues. With 4 bases removed from V and 5 bases from J, the gap between germline ends came to 9 bases.

V is TRBV19 and J is TRBJ1-1; 8 bases align to TRBD1. Looked up from germline, CDR1 is LNHDA and CDR2 is SQIVND (reference sequence). V lost 5 bases to trimming and J lost 7 bases; unmatched junction nucleotides: 9. The CDR3 consists of 14 residues. The CDR3 sequence: CASSVDRGGGEAFF. In DNA form, the CDR3 reads TGTGCCAGTAGTGTCGACAGGGGTGGAGGTGAAGCTTTCTTT.

The rearrangement joins TRBV28 to TRBJ2-3, with a possible D match to TRBD1 (5 bases). Germline V gives CDR1 MDHEN, CDR2 SYDVKM. V was clipped by 4 bases and J by 3 bases, with 17 bases between them. The CDR3 spans 16 residues. This CDR3 is CASSSLRQGFTDTQYF. DNA of the CDR3: TGTGCCAGCAGTTCCCTCCGGCAGGGATTTACAGATACGCAGTATTTT.

The V and J genes are TRBV4-1 and TRBJ1-2; no definite D call. CDR3 length equals 12 residues. Trimming shortened V by 2 bases and J by 8 bases, and 9 bases separated the two germline ends. CDR1 MGHRA and CDR2 YSYEKL come from the germline V gene. Here the CDR3 reads CASSQPQRGYTF. CDR3 sequence (DNA): TGCGCCAGCAGCCAACCACAACGAGGCTACACCTTC.

The chain employs TRBV2 and TRBJ1-2; TRBD1 agrees at 11 bases. The ends lost 6 bases at V and 6 bases at J; junction bases unmatched: 0. The CDR3 extends over 12 amino acids. CDR1 SNHLY and CDR2 FYNNEI come from the germline V gene. The CDR3 here is CASRDRGHGYTF. In nucleotides, the CDR3 is TGTGCCAGCAGGGACAGGGGGCATGGCTACACCTTC.

V and J are TRBV30 and TRBJ1-4, with 9 positions matching TRBD1. This CDR3 region has 15 residues. Germline V gene sequence: CDR1 GTSNPN, CDR2 SVGIG (reference sequence). V lost 0 bases, J lost 8 bases, and 7 bases stayed unmatched. This CDR3 is CAWSVSGQGREKLFF. In DNA, the CDR3 is TGTGCCTGGAGTGTTAGCGGACAGGGGAGGGAAAAACTGTTTTTT.

The chain uses TRBV6-6 and TRBJ2-1; no reliable D call. Germline CDR1 reads MNHNY; CDR2 reads SVGAGI (reference sequence). CDR3 size: 16 residues. The ends were cut back, 0 bases at V and 1 base at J, with 10 bases in the middle. The CDR3: CASSYSNSLSYNEQFF. CDR3 nucleotide sequence: TGTGCCAGCAGTTACTCGAACAGTTTGTCCTACAATGAGCAGTTCTTC.

This sequence joins TRBV5-4 and TRBJ2-2; the match to TRBD1 covers 9 bases. V was clipped by 0 bases and J by 5 bases; unmatched bases: 5. Germline V gene sequence: CDR1 SGHNT, CDR2 YYREEE (reference sequence). This CDR3 is built from 16 residues. The CDR3 region has the DNA TGTGCCAGCAGCTTGGTAGGGACAGGGTGGACCGGGGAGCTGTTTTTT. It translates to CASSLVGTGWTGELFF.

For this clone: The sample carries other DNA sequences with the same CDR3. V gene TRBV5-4 combines with J gene TRBJ1-1, with D perhaps TRBD1 (6 bases). This CDR3 has 14 amino acids. Germline values: CDR1 SGHNT, CDR2 YYREEE (reference sequence). Trimming removed 4 bases from V and 1 base from J, with 11 bases in between. DNA for the CDR3: TGTGCCAGCAGCCGCGGACAGCAGAACACTGAAGCTTTCTTT. This encodes CASSRGQQNTEAFF. Using reference TRBV5-4 and TRBJ1-1 for the parts outside the CDR3, the full variable domain is ETGVTQSPTHLIKTRGQQVTLRCSSQSGHNTVSWYQQALGQGPQFIFQYYREEENGRGNFPPRFSGLQFPNYSSELNVNALELDDSALYLCASSRGQQNTEAFFGQGTRLTVV.

The chain employs TRBV10-2 and TRBJ2-3; 9 positions match TRBD2. Germline V gives CDR1 WSHSY, CDR2 SAAADI. The ends lost 0 bases at V and 3 bases at J; junction bases unmatched: 1. This CDR3 has 15 amino acids. The CDR3 loop reads CASSESGLATDTQYF. Written as DNA, the CDR3 is TGCGCCAGCAGTGAGTCTGGACTAGCGACAGATACGCAGTATTTT.

The chain carries TRBV19 and TRBJ2-3, with TRBD2 matching 11 bases. Per germline, CDR1 LNHDA and CDR2 SQIVND (reference sequence). With 4 bases clipped from V and 4 bases from J, the junction kept 7 bases outside the gene matches. The CDR3 extends over 16 amino acids. The CDR3 region is CASSKIAGGLADTQYF. The CDR3 nucleotides are TGTGCCAGTAGTAAAATAGCGGGGGGGCTCGCAGATACGCAGTATTTT. The variable domain in full, with the rest retrieved from reference TRBV19 and TRBJ2-3, is DGGITQSPKYLFRKEGQNVTLSCEQNLNHDAMYWYRQDPGQGLRLIYYSQIVNDFQKGDIAEGYSVSREKKESFPLTVTSAQKNPTAFYLCASSKIAGGLADTQYFGPGTRLTVL.

This clone was counted a single time. This sequence joins TRBV29-1 and TRBJ2-3, with D perhaps assigned TRBD1 or TRBD2 (5 bases each). Between the trimmed V and J ends, which lost 5 bases and 11 bases, there was a span of 23 bases. Germline-derived CDR1 and CDR2 are SQVTM and ANQGSEA. The CDR3 consists of 14 residues. CDR3 in amino acids: CSVPVGADTRGQYF. The CDR3 nucleotides read TGCAGCGTTCCTGTTGGGGCAGATACCCGGGGGCAGTATTTT.

The chain couples TRBV6-5 to TRBJ2-7; D not certain. The length of the CDR3 is 13 residues. Trimming took 5 bases from V and 3 from J, leaving 11 bases between them. The V gene's germline CDR1 is MNHEY and CDR2 SVGAGI. The CDR3 protein is CASSLTAIYEQYF. In nucleotides, the CDR3 is TGTGCCAGCAGTCTGACTGCAATCTACGAGCAGTACTTC.

The chain is built from TRBV10-3 and TRBJ2-6; D unresolved. The ends were cut back, 10 bases at V and 7 bases at J, with 17 bases in the middle. Germline values: CDR1 ENHRY, CDR2 SYGVKD. This CDR3 spans 14 amino acids. CDR3: CATGPVSDANVLTF. Written as DNA, the CDR3 is TGTGCCACAGGCCCAGTTTCGGACGCCAACGTCCTGACTTTC.

The table lists this clone with a count of one. Other DNA variants within this sample encode the same CDR3. V is TRBV5-4 and J is TRBJ1-3, with D possibly matching TRBD1 (5 bases). Trimming left V 0 bases short and J 1 base short, with 5 bases between. Germline values: CDR1 SGHNT, CDR2 YYREEE (reference sequence). The CDR3 runs 14 residues. CDR3 protein: CASSLGGSGNTIYF. Here the CDR3 DNA reads TGTGCCAGCAGCTTGGGGGGGTCTGGAAACACCATATATTTT.

As to this clone: The sample carries other DNA sequences with the same CDR3. The chain is built from TRBV28 and TRBJ2-7, with TRBD1 matching over 9 bases. Trimming cost V 5 bases and J 5 bases; bases outside gene matches: 7. The CDR3 has 14 amino acids. Germline V gene lookup returns CDR1 MDHEN and CDR2 SYDVKM. CDR3 region: CASSPPDRGNEQYF. The CDR3 coding sequence is TGTGCCAGCAGTCCACCGGACAGGGGCAACGAGCAGTACTTC.

This chain uses TRBV30 with TRBJ1-3; no definite D call. Per germline, CDR1 GTSNPN and CDR2 SVGIG (reference sequence). The V and J ends lost 6 bases and 0 bases respectively, with 9 bases between them. The CDR3 has 13 residues. CDR3 loop: CACTRNSGNTIYF. In nucleotides, the CDR3 is TGTGCCTGCACCAGGAACTCTGGAAACACCATATATTTT.

The genes are TRBV28 and TRBJ1-5; unclear D gene. The CDR3 sequence is 12 residues long. Germline V gene data show CDR1 as MDHEN and CDR2 as SYDVKM. Trimming removed 6 bases at V and 3 bases at J, with 6 bases between. The CDR3 loop is CASSFPNQPQHF. CDR3 coding DNA: TGTGCCAGCAGCTTCCCCAATCAGCCCCAGCATTTT.

V is TRBV4-2 and J is TRBJ2-1; weak D call: TRBD1 (6 bases). The CDR3 sequence is 16 residues long. The V gene's germline CDR1 is LGHNA and CDR2 YNFKEQ. V was pared by 0 bases and J by 4 bases, with 13 bases between. CDR3 sequence reads: CASSQDWQGSYNEQFF. CDR3 DNA sequence: TGTGCCAGCAGCCAAGATTGGCAGGGGAGTTACAATGAGCAGTTCTTC.

J is TRBJ2-3 and V is TRBV19, with D perhaps TRBD2 (6 bases). The V gene's germline CDR1 is LNHDA and CDR2 SQIVND (reference sequence). V was trimmed by 1 base and J by 4 bases, leaving 9 bases between them. This CDR3 region has 14 residues. The CDR3, as DNA: TGTGCCAGTAGTATAGGGGGGACTTCAGATACGCAGTATTTT. It translates to CASSIGGTSDTQYF.

For this clone: Other nucleotide sequences from this sample produce the same CDR3. This chain links TRBV5-1 with TRBJ2-1, with TRBD1 as a possible D gene (6 bases). CDR3 length equals 13 residues. V lost 0 bases to trimming and J lost 7 bases, with 8 bases between them. Germline V gives CDR1 SGHRS, CDR2 YFSETQ. The CDR3 DNA reads TGCGCCAGCAGCTTGGTAGGGGGTAATGAGCAGTTCTTC. It codes for CASSLVGGNEQFF. Drawing the rest from reference TRBV5-1 and TRBJ2-1, the complete variable domain is KAGVTQTPRYLIKTRGQQVTLSCSPISGHRSVSWYQQTPGQGLQFLFEYFSETQRNKGNFPGRFSGRQFSNSRSEMNVSTLELGDSALYLCASSLVGGNEQFFGPGTRLTVL.

In its sample, this clone was seen once. V is TRBV6-5 and J is TRBJ2-7, with 9 nucleotides matching TRBD2. V trimming: 0 bases; J trimming: 3 bases; junction bases outside the gene matches: 6. The V gene's germline CDR1 is MNHEY and CDR2 SVGAGI. The CDR3 is made up of 16 amino acids. The CDR3 DNA is TGTGCCAGCAGTTACTCGAACAGCGGGGGGAACTACGAGCAGTACTTC. Encoded protein: CASSYSNSGGNYEQYF.